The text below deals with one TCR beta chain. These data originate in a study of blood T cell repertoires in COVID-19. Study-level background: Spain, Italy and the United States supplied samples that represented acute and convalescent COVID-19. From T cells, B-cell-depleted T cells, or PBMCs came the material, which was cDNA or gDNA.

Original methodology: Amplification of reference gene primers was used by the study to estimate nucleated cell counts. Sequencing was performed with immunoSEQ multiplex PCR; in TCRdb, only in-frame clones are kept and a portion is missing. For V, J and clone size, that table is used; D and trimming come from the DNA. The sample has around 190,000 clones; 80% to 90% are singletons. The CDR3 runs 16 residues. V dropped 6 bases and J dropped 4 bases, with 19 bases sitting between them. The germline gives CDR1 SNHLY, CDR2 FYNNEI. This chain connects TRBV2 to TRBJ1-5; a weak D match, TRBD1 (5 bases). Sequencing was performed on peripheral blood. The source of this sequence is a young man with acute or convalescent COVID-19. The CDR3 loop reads CASSPSGIRANQPQHF. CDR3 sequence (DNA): TGTGCCAGCAGCCCCTCAGGGATAAGGGCGAATCAGCCCCAGCATTTT.